The clone carrying this TCR beta chain was counted between two and nine times. This specimen comes from a study of CD8+ T cells in alopecia areata. Extracted RNA was reverse transcribed, and the resulting cDNA served as sequencing template. Measured with immunoSEQ multiplex PCR; TCRdb has only the in-frame clones, and not every one. The sample has over 150,000 clones; 55% to 70% are singletons. Regarding treatment: oral pan-JAK inhibitor, 5-10 mg twice daily. CDR1 is SGHTA and CDR2 is FQGNSA in the germline V gene. The ends were cut back, 7 bases at V and 6 bases at J, with 18 bases in the middle. The CDR3 is 14 residues long.

This clonotype was obtained from a human donor with alopecia areata. The source was CD4+ T cells sorted from blood, collected at week 4, from a patient treated with tofacitinib. The V and J genes are TRBV7-2 and TRBJ1-2; TRBD1 might be the D (5 bases). CDR3 region: CASTPGEGRNGYTF. The CDR3 region has the DNA TGTGCCAGCACCCCTGGGGAGGGGAGAAATGGCTACACCTTC.